Below are 5 T cell receptor beta chains sequenced from a single sample in a study of T cell clusters in autoimmune cytopenias (dated by TCRdb to between 2017 and 2020). The listed sequencing device is Illumina MiSeq. TRB rearrangements were amplified by multiplex PCR using a touch-down protocol with TRB-A and TRB-B primer pools mixed in one tube. TCRdb reprocessed the reads, reporting each CDR3 protein sequence once and no DNA. The table kept for this sample lists thousands of distinct CDR3 sequences. The top ten clones comprise approximately 4.9% of the sample. For each sample, TRB amplification used approximately 260 ng of peripheral blood genomic DNA, equal to 35,000 to 45,000 genome equivalents. Sequenced: peripheral blood. All receptors derive from a human donor with an autoimmune cytopenia or autoimmune hepatitis (not recorded which).

J is TRBJ2-3 and V is TRBV7-9; there is no DNA to check the TCRdb D call of TRBD1. The germline gives CDR1 SEHNR, CDR2 FQNEAQ (reference sequence). The CDR3 totals 17 residues. CDR3 sequence: CASSLDQGQGLTDTQYF.

The chain uses TRBV7-9 and TRBJ2-6. Germline CDR1 and CDR2: SEHNR and FQNEAQ (reference sequence). The CDR3 consists of 15 residues. CDR3: CASSVILSGANVLTF. The full variable domain, with the rest looked up from reference TRBV7-9 and TRBJ2-6, is DTGVSQNPRHKITKRGQNVTFRCDPISEHNRLYWYRQTLGQGPEFLTYFQNEAQLEKSRLLSDRFSAERPKGSFSTLEIQRTEQGDSAMYLCASSVILSGANVLTFGAGSRLTVL.

The V gene is TRBV11-3, the J gene TRBJ1-5; absent DNA, TCRdb's TRBD1 call cannot be checked. Germline CDR1 SGHNT, CDR2 YENEEA. CDR3 length: 15 amino acids. The CDR3 sequence is CASSFLDISNQPQHF.

The chain couples TRBV5-8 to TRBJ2-1; TCRdb's D gene call, TRBD1, goes unchecked for lack of DNA. The germline CDR1 and CDR2 sequences are SGHTS and YDEGEE. This CDR3 has 15 residues. The CDR3 protein is CASSSSGSGPDEQFF.

This clonotype shows up as medium-sized by frequency. The chain is built from TRBV30 and TRBJ1-2; no DNA is available, so the TRBD1 call from TCRdb remains unchecked. Germline V gives CDR1 GTSNPN, CDR2 SVGIG (reference sequence). The CDR3 is made up of 14 amino acids. CDR3 sequence: CAWSVPAGTYGYTF.